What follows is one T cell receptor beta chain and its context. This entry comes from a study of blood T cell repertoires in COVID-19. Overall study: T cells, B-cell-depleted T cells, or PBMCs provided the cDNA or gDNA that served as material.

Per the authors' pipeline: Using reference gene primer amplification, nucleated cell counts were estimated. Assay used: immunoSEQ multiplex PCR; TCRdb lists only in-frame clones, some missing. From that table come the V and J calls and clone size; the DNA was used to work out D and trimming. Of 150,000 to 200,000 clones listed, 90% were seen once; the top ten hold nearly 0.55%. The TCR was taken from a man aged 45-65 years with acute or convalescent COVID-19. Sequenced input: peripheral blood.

The CDR3 nucleotides are TGCGCCAGCAGCCAAGAGGCTAGTCAAGAGACCCAGTACTTC. Translating it yields CASSQEASQETQYF. The chain links TRBV4-1 to TRBJ2-5; no clear D gene. V lost 0 bases, J lost 2 bases, and 7 bases lay in between. The CDR3 is 14 residues long. Germline lookup yields CDR1 MGHRA and CDR2 YSYEKL.